Listed below are T cell receptor beta chains from one sample, sequenced in a study of blood T cell repertoires in COVID-19. Using immunoSEQ multiplex PCR, the repertoire was profiled, and TCRdb retains in-frame clones only, with some absent. The profile shows 250,000 to 300,000 clones, under 90% of them singletons. The material sequenced was PBMCs or T cells enriched from blood (not recorded which). These receptors all come from a woman aged 55-70 years who had recovered from COVID-19. Both conserved end residues are part of each CDR3. D genes are given only for firm matches. The size of a clone is reported for some rows only, either as once, few or many, or as a class for expanded clones.

d_gene	j_gene	abundance	v_gene	CDR3nt	CDR3aa
.	TRBJ1-2	.	TRBV20-1	TGCAGTGTTGAGGTTGGGTATGGCTACACCTTC	CSVEVGYGYTF
TRBD1	TRBJ1-3	.	TRBV9	TGTGCCAGCAGCGTAGCTTCTGGGACAGGGGCTGGAAACACCATATATTTT	CASSVASGTGAGNTIYF
.	TRBJ1-5	.	TRBV19	TGTGCCAGTAGTAGGAAGGACAGCCACCTTAGCAATCAGCCCCAGCATTTT	CASSRKDSHLSNQPQHF
.	TRBJ2-2	.	TRBV5-1	TGCGCCAGCATCGGAGGATCGGGGAACACCGGGGAGCTGTTTTTT	CASIGGSGNTGELFF
TRBD1	TRBJ1-2	.	TRBV7-9	TGTGCCAGCAGCTACGGACAGGGGAGATATGGCTACACCTTC	CASSYGQGRYGYTF
.	TRBJ2-2	once	TRBV6-5	TGTGCCAGCAGTTTGAAGAGTTTCCCTAACACCGGGGAGCTGTTTTTT	CASSLKSFPNTGELFF
TRBD1	TRBJ1-1	.	TRBV6-5	TGTGCCAGCAGTTACTCGACAGGGGGAGTGTCTGAAGCTTTCTTT	CASSYSTGGVSEAFF
.	TRBJ1-1	.	TRBV23-1	TGCGCCAGCAGAACAGGGATTTTGAGGCGGGACACTGAAGCTTTCTTT	CASRTGILRRDTEAFF
.	TRBJ1-5	.	TRBV28	TGTGCCAGCAGGAGTCGCGGGTCTGGGATCGATCAGCCCCAGCATTTT	CASRSRGSGIDQPQHF
TRBD1	TRBJ1-2	.	TRBV9	TGTGCCAGCAGCCAACCGACAGGGTATGGCTACACCTTC	CASSQPTGYGYTF
.	TRBJ2-1	.	TRBV6-2/TRBV6-3	TGTGCCAGCAGTCCAGGCCCAAACGACTATAGCTCCTACAATGAGCAGTTCTTC	CASSPGPNDYSSYNEQFF
.	TRBJ2-3	few	TRBV11-2	TGTGCCAGCAGCTTAGTTAACGGGGCAGATACGCAGTATTTT	CASSLVNGADTQYF
.	TRBJ1-5	.	TRBV2	TGTGCCAGCAGCCCCTCCACCGGTCGGCAGCCCCAGCATTTT	CASSPSTGRQPQHF
TRBD2	TRBJ2-1	.	TRBV28	TGTGCCAGCAGTTTGAGTGTGGCGGGAGCCTACAATGAGCAGTTCTTC	CASSLSVAGAYNEQFF
.	TRBJ1-1	once	TRBV5-1	TGCGCCAGCTCGACAGAGAACACTGAAGCTTTCTTT	CASSTENTEAFF
.	TRBJ1-1	.	TRBV12-3/TRBV12-4	TGTGCCAGCAGTTTAGTTGAGGCAGCTGAAGCTTTCTTT	CASSLVEAAEAFF
.	TRBJ1-1	.	TRBV5-4	TGTGCCAGCAGCTTGCTTTTTGGCAGGGTCGGAACTGAAGCTTTCTTT	CASSLLFGRVGTEAFF
.	TRBJ1-2	.	TRBV28	TGTGCCAGCAACTCAGGATATGGCTACACCTTC	CASNSGYGYTF
.	TRBJ1-6	many	TRBV28	TGTGCCAGCAGGGGGCTAGGGTATTCACCCCTCCACTTT	CASRGLGYSPLHF
TRBD2	TRBJ2-3	.	TRBV14	TGTGCCAGCAGCCCCGGACTAGCGGAACTCACAGATACGCAGTATTTT	CASSPGLAELTDTQYF
.	TRBJ1-2	.	TRBV18	TGTGCCAGCTCACCCGGGAACGGCTACACCTTC	CASSPGNGYTF